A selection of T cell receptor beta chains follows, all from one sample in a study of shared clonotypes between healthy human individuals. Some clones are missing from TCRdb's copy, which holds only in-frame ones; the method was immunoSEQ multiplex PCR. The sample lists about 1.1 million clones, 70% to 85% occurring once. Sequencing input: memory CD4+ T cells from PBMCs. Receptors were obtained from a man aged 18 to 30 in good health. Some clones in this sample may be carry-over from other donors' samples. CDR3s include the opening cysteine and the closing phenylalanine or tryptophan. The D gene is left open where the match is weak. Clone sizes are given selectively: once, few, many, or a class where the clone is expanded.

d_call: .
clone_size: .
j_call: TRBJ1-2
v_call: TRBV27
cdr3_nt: TGTGCCAGCGGTCCTCGACCGGAACCTAACTATGGCTACACCTTC
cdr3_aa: CASGPRPEPNYGYTF

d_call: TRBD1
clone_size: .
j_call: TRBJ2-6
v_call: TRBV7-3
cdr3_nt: TGTGCCAGCAGCTTAAACAGGGGGCTCTCCCCTGGGGCCAACGTCCTGACTTTC
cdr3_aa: CASSLNRGLSPGANVLTF

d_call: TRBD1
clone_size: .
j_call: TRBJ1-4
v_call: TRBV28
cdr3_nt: TGTGCCAGCAGTGGGACAGGACCAGATGAGAATGAAAAACTGTTTTTT
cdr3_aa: CASSGTGPDENEKLFF

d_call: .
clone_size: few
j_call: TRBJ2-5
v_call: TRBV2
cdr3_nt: TGTGCCAGCAGGCCCGAGGAGACCCAGTACTTC
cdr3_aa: CASRPEETQYF

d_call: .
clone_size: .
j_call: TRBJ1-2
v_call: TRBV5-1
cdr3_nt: TGCGCCAGCAGCTGGGAATCGAGTTTCTATGGCTACACCTTC
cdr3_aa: CASSWESSFYGYTF

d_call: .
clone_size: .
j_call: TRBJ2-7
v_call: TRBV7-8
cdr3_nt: TGTGCCAGCAGCCCCAGACAGTCGGGGCCTTACGAGCAGTACTTC
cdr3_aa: CASSPRQSGPYEQYF

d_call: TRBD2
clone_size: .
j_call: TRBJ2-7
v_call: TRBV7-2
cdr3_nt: TGTGCCAGCAGCTTAGCGACTAGCGGGAACGAGCAGTACTTC
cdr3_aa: CASSLATSGNEQYF

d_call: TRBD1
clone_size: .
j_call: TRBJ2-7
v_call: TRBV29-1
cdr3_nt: TGCAGCGTTGGACAGGGGAGCTCCTACGAGCAGTACTTC
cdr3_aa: CSVGQGSSYEQYF

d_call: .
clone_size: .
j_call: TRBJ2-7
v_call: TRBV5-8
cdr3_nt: TGTGCCAGCAGCTTGGTAGCAGGGGAGCAGTACTTC
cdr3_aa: CASSLVAGEQYF

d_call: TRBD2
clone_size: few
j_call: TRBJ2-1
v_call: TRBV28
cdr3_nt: TGTGCCAGCAGTCCCGTACTGTTCGTAGAGCGGGATTTCTACAATGAGCAGTTCTTC
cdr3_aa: CASSPVLFVERDFYNEQFF

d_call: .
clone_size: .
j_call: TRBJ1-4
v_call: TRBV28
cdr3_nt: TGTGCCAGCAGTTTAGCGGGGTCGGGAAATGAAAAACTGTTTTTT
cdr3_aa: CASSLAGSGNEKLFF

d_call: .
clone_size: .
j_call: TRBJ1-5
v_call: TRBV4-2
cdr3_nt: TGTGCCAGCTCGCGCGGGACGGTGGATCAGCCCCAGCATTTT
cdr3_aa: CASSRGTVDQPQHF

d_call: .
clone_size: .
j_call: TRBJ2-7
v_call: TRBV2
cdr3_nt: TGTGCCAGCAGCTTCTCACCCGAACGCTTCGGGCAGTACTTC
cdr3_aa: CASSFSPERFGQYF

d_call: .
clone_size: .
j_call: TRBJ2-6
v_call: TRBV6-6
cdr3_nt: TGTGCCAGCAGTTACTCGGGCTCTGGGGCCAACGTCCTGACTTTC
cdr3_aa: CASSYSGSGANVLTF

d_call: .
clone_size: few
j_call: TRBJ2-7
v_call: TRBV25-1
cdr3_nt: TGTGCCAGCAGTGATCCCTTAGGGAGTAGACGGGGCGAGCAGTACTTC
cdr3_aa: CASSDPLGSRRGEQYF

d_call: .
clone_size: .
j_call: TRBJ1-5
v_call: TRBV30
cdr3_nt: TGTGCCTGGGGCACGTCGGGAGCCCAGCATTTT
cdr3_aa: CAWGTSGAQHF

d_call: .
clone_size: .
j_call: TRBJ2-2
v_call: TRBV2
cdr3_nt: TGTGCCAGCAGGATTTCGACAGTGAACACCGGGGAGCTGTTTTTT
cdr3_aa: CASRISTVNTGELFF

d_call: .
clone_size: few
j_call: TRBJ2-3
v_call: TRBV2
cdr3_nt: TGTGCCAACCAAGCGGTTAGCACAGATACGCAGTATTTT
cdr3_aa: CANQAVSTDTQYF

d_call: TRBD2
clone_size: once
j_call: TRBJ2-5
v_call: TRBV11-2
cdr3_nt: TGTGCCAGCAGCTGGACTAGCGGGAGGGTTCTAGGTGAGACCCAGTACTTC
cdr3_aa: CASSWTSGRVLGETQYF

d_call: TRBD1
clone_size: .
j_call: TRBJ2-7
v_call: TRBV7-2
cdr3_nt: TGTGCCAGCAGCCGATGGCTGACAGGGAACTACGAGCAGTACTTC
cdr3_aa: CASSRWLTGNYEQYF

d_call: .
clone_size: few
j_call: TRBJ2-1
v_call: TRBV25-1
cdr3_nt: TGTGCCAGCAGTACCCGGACAGTATCCAATGAGCAGTTCTTC
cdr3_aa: CASSTRTVSNEQFF